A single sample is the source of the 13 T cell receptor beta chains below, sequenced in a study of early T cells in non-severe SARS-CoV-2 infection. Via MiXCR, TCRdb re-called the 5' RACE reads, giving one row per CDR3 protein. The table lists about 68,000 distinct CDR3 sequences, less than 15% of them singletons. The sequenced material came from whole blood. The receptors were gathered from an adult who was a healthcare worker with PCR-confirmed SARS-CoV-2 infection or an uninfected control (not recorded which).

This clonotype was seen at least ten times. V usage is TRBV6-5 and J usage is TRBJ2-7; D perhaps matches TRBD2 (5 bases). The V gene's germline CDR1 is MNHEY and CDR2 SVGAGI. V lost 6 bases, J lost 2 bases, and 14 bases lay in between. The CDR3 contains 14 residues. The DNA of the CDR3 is TGTGCCAGCAGATCGCGGACGGGGACCTACGAGCAGTACTTC. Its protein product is CASRSRTGTYEQYF.

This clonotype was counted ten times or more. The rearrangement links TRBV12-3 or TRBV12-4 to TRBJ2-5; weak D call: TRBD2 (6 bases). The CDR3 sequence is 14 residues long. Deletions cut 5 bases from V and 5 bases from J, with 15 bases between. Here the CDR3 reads CASSPIGGPETQYF. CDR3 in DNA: TGTGCCAGCAGTCCGATAGGAGGGCCGGAGACCCAGTACTTC.

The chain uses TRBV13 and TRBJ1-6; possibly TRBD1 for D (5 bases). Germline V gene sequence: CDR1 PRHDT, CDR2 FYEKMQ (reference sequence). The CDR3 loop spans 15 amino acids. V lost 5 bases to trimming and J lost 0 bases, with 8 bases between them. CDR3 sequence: CASSDGASYNSPLHF. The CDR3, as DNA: TGTGCCAGCAGCGACGGGGCCTCCTATAATTCACCCCTCCACTTT.

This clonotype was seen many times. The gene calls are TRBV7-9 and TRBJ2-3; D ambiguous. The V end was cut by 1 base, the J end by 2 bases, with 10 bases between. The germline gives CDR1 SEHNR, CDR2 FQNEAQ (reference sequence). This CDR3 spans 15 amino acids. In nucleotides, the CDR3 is TGTGCCAGCAGCTTAGTTCCAGGCATCACAGATACGCAGTATTTT. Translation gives CASSLVPGITDTQYF.

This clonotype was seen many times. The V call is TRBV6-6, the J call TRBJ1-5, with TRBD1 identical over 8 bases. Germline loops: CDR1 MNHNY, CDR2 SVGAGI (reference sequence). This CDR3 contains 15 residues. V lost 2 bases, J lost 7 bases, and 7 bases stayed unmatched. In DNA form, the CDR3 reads TGTGCCAGCAGTTACCTCGGACAGGGTAGGCAGCCCCAGCATTTT. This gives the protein CASSYLGQGRQPQHF.

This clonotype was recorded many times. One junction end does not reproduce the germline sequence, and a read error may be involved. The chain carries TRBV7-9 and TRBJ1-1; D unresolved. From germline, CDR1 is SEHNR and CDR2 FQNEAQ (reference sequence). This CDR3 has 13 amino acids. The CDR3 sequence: CSSSLRSNTEAFF. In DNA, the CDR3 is TGTTCCAGCAGCTTAAGGTCAAACACTGAAGCTTTCTTT.

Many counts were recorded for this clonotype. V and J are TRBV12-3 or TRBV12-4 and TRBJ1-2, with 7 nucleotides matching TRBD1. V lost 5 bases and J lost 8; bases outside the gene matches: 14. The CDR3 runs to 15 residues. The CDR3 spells CASSARQGALGGYTF. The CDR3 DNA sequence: TGTGCCAGCAGTGCCAGACAGGGCGCTTTAGGGGGCTACACCTTC.

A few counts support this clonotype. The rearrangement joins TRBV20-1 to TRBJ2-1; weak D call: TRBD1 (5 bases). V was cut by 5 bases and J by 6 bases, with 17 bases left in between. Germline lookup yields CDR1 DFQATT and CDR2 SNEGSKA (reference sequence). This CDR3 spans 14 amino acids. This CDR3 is CSAARQTPFNEQFF. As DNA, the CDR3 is TGCAGTGCTGCAAGACAGACCCCTTTCAATGAGCAGTTCTTC.

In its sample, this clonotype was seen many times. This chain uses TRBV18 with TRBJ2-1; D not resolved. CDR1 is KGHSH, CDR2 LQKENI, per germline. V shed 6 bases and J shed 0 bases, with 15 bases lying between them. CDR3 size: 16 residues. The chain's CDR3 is CASSRRVGSSYNEQFF. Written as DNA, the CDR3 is TGTGCCAGCTCCCGACGGGTGGGCAGCTCCTACAATGAGCAGTTCTTC. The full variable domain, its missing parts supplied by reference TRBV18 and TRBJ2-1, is NAGVMQNPRHLVRRRGQEARLRCSPMKGHSHVYWYRQLPEEGLKFMVYLQKENIIDESGMPKERFSAEFPKEGPSILRIQQVVRGDSAAYFCASSRRVGSSYNEQFFGPGTRLTVL.

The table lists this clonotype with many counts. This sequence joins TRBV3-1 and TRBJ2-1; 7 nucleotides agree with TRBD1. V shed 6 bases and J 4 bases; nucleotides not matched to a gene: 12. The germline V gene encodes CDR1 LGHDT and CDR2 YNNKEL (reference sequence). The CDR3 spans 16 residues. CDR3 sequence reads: CASSNPEGASYNEQFF. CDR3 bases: TGTGCCAGCAGTAACCCCGAGGGGGCGTCTTACAATGAGCAGTTCTTC.

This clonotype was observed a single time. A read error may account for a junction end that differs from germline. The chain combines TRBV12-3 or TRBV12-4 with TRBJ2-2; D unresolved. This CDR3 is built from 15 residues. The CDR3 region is CAGSRTGTVGGELFF. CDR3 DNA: TGTGCCGGCAGTCGGACCGGCACCGTCGGCGGGGAGCTGTTTTTT.

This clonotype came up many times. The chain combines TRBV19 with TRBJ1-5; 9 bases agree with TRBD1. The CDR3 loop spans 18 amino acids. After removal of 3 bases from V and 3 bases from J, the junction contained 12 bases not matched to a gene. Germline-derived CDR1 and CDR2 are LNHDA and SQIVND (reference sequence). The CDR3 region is CASSITGTGIAVNQPQHF. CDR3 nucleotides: TGTGCCAGTAGTATCACAGGGACAGGGATAGCGGTCAATCAGCCCCAGCATTTT.

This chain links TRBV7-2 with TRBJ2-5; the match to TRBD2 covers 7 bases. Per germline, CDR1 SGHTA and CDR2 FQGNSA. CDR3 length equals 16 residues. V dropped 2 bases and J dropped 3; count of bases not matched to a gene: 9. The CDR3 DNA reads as TGTGCCAGCAGCTTACAGGGTCTCGGGGGGAAAGAGACCCAGTACTTC. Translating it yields CASSLQGLGGKETQYF.